Below, 8 T cell receptor beta chains from the same sample are listed, as sequenced in a study of blood T cell repertoires in COVID-19. Sequencing used immunoSEQ multiplex PCR; TCRdb keeps in-frame clones, though not all of them. The sample contains more than 85,000 clones, 75% to 85% of which appear only once. The sequenced sample was peripheral blood. Receptors originate from a woman in her seventies with acute or convalescent COVID-19.

Only a few counts were recorded for this clone. The rearrangement joins TRBV29-1 to TRBJ2-7; 9 bases align to TRBD2. The CDR3 totals 14 residues. The trim removed 2 bases at V and 0 bases at J, leaving 2 bases unmatched. Germline V gives CDR1 SQVTM, CDR2 ANQGSEA. The DNA for the CDR3 is TGCAGCGTTGAAACTAGCGGGCCCTCCTACGAGCAGTACTTC. This codes for CSVETSGPSYEQYF.

The rearrangement links TRBV7-9 to TRBJ2-6; 7 bases fit TRBD1. The CDR3 has 18 amino acids. Germline V gene lookup returns CDR1 SEHNR and CDR2 FQNEAQ (reference sequence). With 5 bases clipped from V and 0 bases from J, the junction kept 10 bases outside the gene matches. The CDR3 coding sequence is TGTGCCAGCAGCCCTCCCCCCAGGGGGATCTCTGGGGCCAACGTCCTGACTTTC. Encoded protein: CASSPPPRGISGANVLTF.

The V gene is TRBV7-2, the J gene TRBJ2-1; 8 bases line up with TRBD2. The junction had 9 bases not matched to a gene; V was cut back by 1 base and J by 10 bases. CDR3 length: 15 amino acids. CDR1 is SGHTA, CDR2 FQGNSA, per germline. The CDR3 DNA follows: TGTGCCAGCAGCTTAGGTCTAGCGGGTCAATGGGAGCAGTTCTTC. It is translated as CASSLGLAGQWEQFF. The whole variable domain, filled in from reference TRBV7-2 and TRBJ2-1, reads GAGVSQSPSNKVTEKGKDVELRCDPISGHTALYWYRQSLGQGLEFLIYFQGNSAPDKSGLPSDRFSAERTGGSVSTLTIQRTQQEDSAVYLCASSLGLAGQWEQFFGPGTRLTVL.

The chain is built from TRBV7-2 and TRBJ2-7; 10 bases fit TRBD2. The germline CDR1 and CDR2 sequences are SGHTA and FQGNSA. This CDR3 region has 15 residues. Germline trimming cut 1 base from V and 4 bases from J; bases unmatched to any gene: 4. The CDR3 reads CASSLDPSGRYEQYF. CDR3 nucleotides: TGTGCCAGCAGCTTAGATCCTAGCGGGAGATACGAGCAGTACTTC.

The chain couples TRBV6-5 to TRBJ2-7; D gene ambiguous. Germline V lookup: CDR1 MNHEY, CDR2 SVGAGI. The V end lost 1 base, the J end lost 2 bases, and 6 bases lay between the germline ends. The CDR3 loop spans 13 amino acids. This CDR3 reads CASSYLDTYEQYF. The CDR3 DNA reads as TGTGCCAGCAGTTACTTAGATACCTACGAGCAGTACTTC.

CDR3 bases: TGTGCCAGCAGCGTAGAACCGGGAGGAGACTACGAGCAGTACTTC. It translates to CASSVEPGGDYEQYF. This sequence joins TRBV9 and TRBJ2-7, with 7 bases fitting TRBD2. With V trimmed by 0 bases and J by 3 bases, 6 bases remained unmatched. The CDR3 is 15 residues long. Germline CDR1 SGDLS, CDR2 YYNGEE.

This clone has more than one count but fewer than ten. The gene calls are TRBV19 and TRBJ1-2; a weak D match, TRBD1 (5 bases). CDR3 length: 12 residues. Trimming left V 5 bases short and J 8 bases short, with 12 bases between. Per the germline V gene, CDR1 is LNHDA and CDR2 is SQIVND (reference sequence). The CDR3 DNA reads as TGTGCCAGTAGTTCTCGGGGGAGAGGCTACACCTTC. Encoded protein: CASSSRGRGYTF.

V is TRBV29-1 and J is TRBJ2-3; tentative D call: TRBD2 (6 bases). In germline, CDR1 is SQVTM, CDR2 ANQGSEA. The length of the CDR3 is 16 residues. With 1 base removed from V and 5 bases from J, the gap between germline ends came to 19 bases. CDR3 residues: CSVEGEVLAAVDTQYF. Here the CDR3 DNA reads TGCAGCGTTGAAGGGGAGGTCCTAGCCGCCGTAGATACGCAGTATTTT.